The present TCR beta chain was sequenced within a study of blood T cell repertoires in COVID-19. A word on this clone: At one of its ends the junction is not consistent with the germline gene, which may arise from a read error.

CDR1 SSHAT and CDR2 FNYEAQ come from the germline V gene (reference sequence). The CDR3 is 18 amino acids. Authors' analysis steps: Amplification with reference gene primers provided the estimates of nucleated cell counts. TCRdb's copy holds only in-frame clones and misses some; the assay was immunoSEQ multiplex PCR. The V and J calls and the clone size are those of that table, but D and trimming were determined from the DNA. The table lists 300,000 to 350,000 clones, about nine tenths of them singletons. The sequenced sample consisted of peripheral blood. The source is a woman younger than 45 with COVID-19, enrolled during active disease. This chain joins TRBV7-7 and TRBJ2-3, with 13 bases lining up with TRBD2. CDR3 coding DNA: TGTGCTAGCAGCTACCCCCGGACTAGCGGGGGTACCACAGATACGCAGTATTTT. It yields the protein CASSYPRTSGGTTDTQYF.